The entry below gives a single TCR beta chain sequence along with its context. This CDR3 contains 15 residues. Trimming shortened V by 0 bases and J by 4 bases, and 13 bases separated the two germline ends. Germline values: CDR1 SGHRS, CDR2 YFSETQ. The data are from a study of blood T cell repertoires in COVID-19. Study-level background: Both acute and convalescent COVID-19 samples were obtained from the United States, Italy and Spain.

TCRdb keeps only in-frame clones here, not all; method: immunoSEQ multiplex PCR. The profile shows roughly 150,000 clones, 81% of them singletons. The chain carries TRBV5-1 and TRBJ1-2, with a tentative D call TRBD1 (5 bases). Sequencing was done on a sample of peripheral blood. The clonotype was recovered from a man aged 55 to 70 with active or convalescent COVID-19. CDR3 nucleotides: TGCGCCAGCAGCTTGGGCGGGGGTTCCGGCTATGGCTACACCTTC. Protein product: CASSLGGGSGYGYTF.